The source of this T cell receptor (beta chain) is a study of blood T cell repertoires in COVID-19. Background on the study: Acute and convalescent COVID-19 samples came from the United States, Italy and Spain. From T cells, B-cell-depleted T cells, or PBMCs came the material, which was cDNA or gDNA.

Methods used by the authors: Reference gene primer amplification yielded estimated nucleated cell counts. Clones were read by immunoSEQ multiplex PCR, and TCRdb kept only the in-frame ones, dropping some. The D gene and trimming were derived from the DNA, and the V and J assignments and clone size from that table. The sample has about 230,000 clones, about 86% seen once. The specimen sequenced was peripheral blood. This sequence was found in a man aged 45-65 years with active or convalescent COVID-19.

CDR3 in DNA: TGCGCCAGCAGGAGCCAGGGGGCCTACGAGCAGTACTTC. Protein sequence: CASRSQGAYEQYF. This chain uses TRBV5-1 with TRBJ2-7; 7 bases are shared with TRBD1. The trim removed 5 bases at V and 2 bases at J, leaving 4 bases unmatched. CDR3 length: 13 amino acids. CDR1 and CDR2 (germline): SGHRS, YFSETQ.